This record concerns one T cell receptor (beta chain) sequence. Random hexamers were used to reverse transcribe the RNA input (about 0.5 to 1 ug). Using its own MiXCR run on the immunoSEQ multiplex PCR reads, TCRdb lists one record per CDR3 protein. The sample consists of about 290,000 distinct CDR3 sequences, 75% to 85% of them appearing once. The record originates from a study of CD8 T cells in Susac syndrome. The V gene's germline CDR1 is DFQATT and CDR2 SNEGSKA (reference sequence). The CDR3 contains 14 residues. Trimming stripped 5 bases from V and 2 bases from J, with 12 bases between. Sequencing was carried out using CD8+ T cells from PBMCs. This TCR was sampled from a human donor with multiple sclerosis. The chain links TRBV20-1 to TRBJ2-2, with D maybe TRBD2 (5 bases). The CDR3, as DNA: TGCAGTGCTCCCTCCCGGGGAAACACCGGGGAGCTGTTTTTT. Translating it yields CSAPSRGNTGELFF.